The present T cell receptor beta chain was sequenced within a study of identical twins. Study-wide results and caveats: Within twin pairs, the out-of-frame alpha sequences they shared showed excess low generation probability. Abundant cord blood beta clonotypes carried fewer insertions; memory repertoires showed none.

All of the donors were Caucasians in good health. The length of the CDR3 is 13 residues. In germline, CDR1 is LGHDT, CDR2 YNNKEL (reference sequence). Trimming took off 7 bases at V and 3 bases at J, with 13 bases between the two ends. This clonotype has at least ten counts. Its target is not known. TCRdb re-called the 5' RACE reads with MiXCR, one entry per CDR3 protein. The sample includes 750,000 to 950,000 distinct CDR3 sequences, roughly an eighth of them seen just once. The data also belong to a second study, concerning yellow fever vaccine responses in identical twins. That work states: Reportedly, twins showed a vaccine T cell response that looked partly convergent and partly personalized.

Sequencing used PBMCs. The clonotype was recovered from a woman aged 18 to 35 in good health. This rearrangement joins TRBV3-1 to TRBJ2-7, with D unclear. The CDR3 here is CASTGAGFYEQYF. CDR3 nucleotides: TGTGCCAGCACCGGAGCAGGCTTCTACGAGCAGTACTTC.